One sample yielded the 15 T cell receptor beta chains listed below, sequenced in a study of CD8 T cells in Susac syndrome. Reverse transcription of 0.5 to 1 ug RNA was carried out with random hexamers. TCRdb processed the immunoSEQ multiplex PCR reads anew with MiXCR; each CDR3 protein has one entry. The table includes roughly 140,000 distinct CDR3 sequences, approximately 96% detected once. Sequencing input: CD4+ T cells from PBMCs. All receptors come from a human donor with Susac syndrome.

V is TRBV29-1 and J is TRBJ2-7; either TRBD1 or TRBD2 may supply D (5 bases each). The V end lost 4 bases, the J end lost 7 bases, and 14 bases lay between the germline ends. The CDR3 runs to 12 residues. CDR1 and CDR2 (germline): SQVTM, ANQGSEA. The CDR3 loop is CSVGDGPLEQYF. In DNA, the CDR3 is TGCAGCGTTGGGGACGGCCCCTTAGAGCAGTACTTC.

This clonotype appeared a single time. The V gene is TRBV4-1, the J gene TRBJ1-1; 7 bases match TRBD1. Per germline, CDR1 MGHRA and CDR2 YSYEKL. The V segment lost 3 bases and the J segment 6 bases; nucleotides outside the gene matches: 16. This CDR3 comprises 17 residues. The CDR3 nucleotides read TGCGCCAGCAGCCATGACCCCAGACAGGGCAAAACCGCTGAAGCTTTCTTT. It is translated as CASSHDPRQGKTAEAFF.

The chain uses TRBV29-1 and TRBJ2-7, with a weak D call TRBD2 (7 bases). V gave up 4 bases and J gave up 3 bases, with 22 bases separating them. The CDR3 sequence is 16 residues long. Looked up from germline, CDR1 is SQVTM and CDR2 is ANQGSEA. CDR3 protein: CSVVPERGGPLYEQYF. The CDR3 DNA reads as TGCAGCGTTGTTCCCGAAAGGGGGGGTCCCCTCTACGAGCAGTACTTC.

J is TRBJ2-5 and V is TRBV4-2, with 10 bases lining up with TRBD2. The junction had 7 bases not matched to a gene; V was cut back by 3 bases and J by 3 bases. The CDR3 runs to 16 residues. Germline-derived CDR1 and CDR2 are LGHNA and YNFKEQ. The CDR3 region has the DNA TGTGCCAGCAGCCATCCAGGACTAGCGGAGAAAGAGACCCAGTACTTC. This codes for CASSHPGLAEKETQYF.

The V gene is TRBV7-3, the J gene TRBJ1-2; D uncertain. V was clipped by 5 bases and J by 5 bases, with 6 bases between them. The CDR3 is 11 amino acids. Germline V gene data show CDR1 as SGHTA and CDR2 as FQGTGA. CDR3 sequence: CASSNGYGYTF. The CDR3 DNA reads TGTGCCAGCAGCAACGGTTATGGCTACACCTTC.

The chain uses TRBV20-1 and TRBJ2-1; D call uncertain. In germline, CDR1 is DFQATT, CDR2 SNEGSKA (reference sequence). V shed 7 bases and J shed 0 bases, with 16 bases lying between them. CDR3 length equals 15 residues. Written as DNA, the CDR3 is TGCAGTGTCAGATTACGGCGGACCTCCTACAATGAGCAGTTCTTC. This sequence encodes CSVRLRRTSYNEQFF.

The V gene is TRBV6-2 or TRBV6-3, the J gene TRBJ1-2; D not resolved. The CDR3 is 14 amino acids. Germline CDR1 and CDR2: MNHEY and SVGEGT. With 2 bases removed from V and 7 bases from J, the gap between germline ends came to 14 bases. The CDR3 sequence is CASSYGGVPSGYTF. Written as DNA, the CDR3 is TGTGCCAGCAGTTACGGTGGAGTCCCCTCTGGCTACACCTTC.

The V gene is TRBV20-1, the J gene TRBJ2-3, with 12 positions matching TRBD2. CDR3 length equals 15 residues. The germline V gene has CDR1 DFQATT and CDR2 SNEGSKA (reference sequence). J lost 5 bases, V lost 4 bases, and 7 bases had no gene match. The CDR3 protein is CSATSGGAVKDTQYF. CDR3 sequence (DNA): TGCAGTGCTACTAGCGGGGGGGCCGTTAAAGATACGCAGTATTTT.

This clonotype was seen once. The chain couples TRBV12-2 to TRBJ1-2. TRBV12-2 is flagged as a pseudogene. The CDR3 extends over 13 amino acids. The CDR3 region has the DNA TGTGCAAGTCGCGCCTCCCAGCTCTATGGCTACACCTTC. This translates into CASRASQLYGYTF.

The rearrangement joins TRBV5-1 to TRBJ1-4, with D tentatively TRBD1 (5 bases). The ends were cut back, 5 bases at V and 0 bases at J, with 11 bases in the middle. The CDR3 is 15 residues long. Germline CDR1 and CDR2: SGHRS and YFSETQ. Here the CDR3 DNA reads TGCGCCAGCAGGGAGACGGGGGCAACTAATGAAAAACTGTTTTTT. It encodes CASRETGATNEKLFF. The full variable domain, rest sourced from reference TRBV5-1 and TRBJ1-4, is KAGVTQTPRYLIKTRGQQVTLSCSPISGHRSVSWYQQTPGQGLQFLFEYFSETQRNKGNFPGRFSGRQFSNSRSEMNVSTLELGDSALYLCASRETGATNEKLFFGSGTQLSVL.

This clonotype appeared a single time. The genes are TRBV6-6 and TRBJ1-6, with D possibly TRBD1 on 6 matching bases. This CDR3 spans 16 amino acids. Germline V lookup: CDR1 MNHNY, CDR2 SVGAGI (reference sequence). V dropped 5 bases and J dropped 6 bases, with 17 bases sitting between them. The CDR3 reads CASSRQDPGVNSPLHF. CDR3 DNA sequence: TGTGCCAGCAGTCGACAGGACCCCGGGGTTAATTCACCCCTCCACTTT.

This clonotype was detected once. This rearrangement joins TRBV20-1 to TRBJ2-7; either TRBD1 or TRBD2 may supply D (5 bases each). This CDR3 has 11 residues. The germline V and J ends were trimmed by 5 bases and 6 bases, with 11 bases remaining between them. Germline V CDR1 and CDR2: DFQATT, SNEGSKA (reference sequence). The CDR3 DNA reads as TGCAGTGCTCTACGGGGACCCGAGCAGTACTTC. Translating gives CSALRGPEQYF.

V and J are TRBV7-9 and TRBJ1-1, with 7 positions matching TRBD1. Germline-derived CDR1 and CDR2 are SEHNR and FQNEAQ (reference sequence). The CDR3 spans 15 residues. Unmatched junction bases numbered 9, after V lost 6 bases and J lost 2 bases. CDR3 sequence (DNA): TGTGCCAGCAGTTCAAGACAGGGAACAAACACTGAAGCTTTCTTT. Encoded protein: CASSSRQGTNTEAFF.

The rearrangement joins TRBV29-1 to TRBJ2-7; possibly TRBD1 or TRBD2 for D (5 bases each). The CDR3 has 13 amino acids. Germline CDR1 SQVTM, CDR2 ANQGSEA. V lost 5 bases and J 1 base, leaving 12 bases between the germline ends. CDR3 nucleotide sequence: TGCAGCGTTCATGGGACGAATTCCTACGAGCAGTACTTC. Its protein is CSVHGTNSYEQYF.

This chain uses TRBV3-1 with TRBJ2-2; TRBD2 might be the D (6 bases). The CDR3 is 16 amino acids. Germline V gene sequence: CDR1 LGHDT, CDR2 YNNKEL (reference sequence). V gave up 6 bases and J gave up 1 base, with 15 bases separating them. Here the CDR3 DNA reads TGTGCCAGCAGGGGGCGCGGGGCGAAGAACACCGGGGAGCTGTTTTTT. It yields the protein CASRGRGAKNTGELFF. Full variable domain (rest looked up from reference TRBV3-1 and TRBJ2-2): DTAVSQTPKYLVTQMGNDKSIKCEQNLGHDTMYWYKQDSKKFLKIMFSYNNKELIINETVPNRFSPKSPDKAHLNLHINSLELGDSAVYFCASRGRGAKNTGELFFGEGSRLTVL.